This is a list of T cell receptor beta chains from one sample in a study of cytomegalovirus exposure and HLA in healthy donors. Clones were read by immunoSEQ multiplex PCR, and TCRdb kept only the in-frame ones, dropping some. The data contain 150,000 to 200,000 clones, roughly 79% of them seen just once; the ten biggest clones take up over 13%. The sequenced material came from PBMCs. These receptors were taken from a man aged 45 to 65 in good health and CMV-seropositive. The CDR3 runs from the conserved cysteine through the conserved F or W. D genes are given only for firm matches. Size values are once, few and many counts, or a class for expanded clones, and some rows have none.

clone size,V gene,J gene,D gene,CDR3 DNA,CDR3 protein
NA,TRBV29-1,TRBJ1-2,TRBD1,TGCAGCGTTGCAGGGGGCGGATGGGGGGATAACTATGGCTACACCTTC,CSVAGGGWGDNYGYTF
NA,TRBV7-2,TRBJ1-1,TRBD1,TGTGCCAGCAGCTTAACAGGGGAGACTGAAGCTTTCTTT,CASSLTGETEAFF
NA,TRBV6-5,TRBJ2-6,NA,TGTGCCAGCAGTTCACAGGTCTCTGGGGCCAACGTCCTGACTTTC,CASSSQVSGANVLTF
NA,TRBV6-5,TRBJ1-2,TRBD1,TGTGCCAGCAGTTCCCCCGTGACAGGGTTCGATGGCTACACCTTC,CASSSPVTGFDGYTF
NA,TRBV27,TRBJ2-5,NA,TGTGCCAGCAGTTTTAAGGGCAGGGTCGCCCAAGAGACCCAGTACTTC,CASSFKGRVAQETQYF
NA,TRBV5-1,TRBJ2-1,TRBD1,TGCGCCAGCAGCTTGGACAGGGGGAGCTCCTACAATGAGCAGTTCTTC,CASSLDRGSSYNEQFF
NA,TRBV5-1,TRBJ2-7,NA,TGCGCCAGCAGCTTGGGCGGGCAGACTCCCGAGCAGTACTTC,CASSLGGQTPEQYF
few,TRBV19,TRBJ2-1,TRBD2,TGTGCCAGTAGTTATTTAGCGGGGGGAAGAAATGAGCAGTTCTTC,CASSYLAGGRNEQFF
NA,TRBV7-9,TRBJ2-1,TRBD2,TGTGCCAGCACCTCGGGACTAGCGGGGGATGAGCAGTTCTTC,CASTSGLAGDEQFF
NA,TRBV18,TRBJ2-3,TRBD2,TGTGCCAGTTCCTTCAGAGGGCCTAGCGGCAGCACAGATACGCAGTATTTT,CASSFRGPSGSTDTQYF
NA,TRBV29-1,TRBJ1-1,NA,TGCAGCGTCTTCCGGGACTGGAACACTGAAGCTTTCTTT,CSVFRDWNTEAFF
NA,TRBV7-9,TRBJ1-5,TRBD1,TGTTCCAGCAGCCGATGGACAGGGGATAGCAATCAGCCCCAGCATTTT,CSSSRWTGDSNQPQHF
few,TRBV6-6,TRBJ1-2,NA,TGTGCCAGCAGTGAGGACAGCTATGGCTACACCTTC,CASSEDSYGYTF
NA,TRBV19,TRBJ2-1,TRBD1,TGTGCCAGTAGTATCCGGGACAGGGAGGGCAATGAGCAGTTCTTC,CASSIRDREGNEQFF
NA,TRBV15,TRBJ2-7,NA,TGTGCCACCAGCAGGTACTTGACAGGCTCCTACGAGCAGTACTTC,CATSRYLTGSYEQYF
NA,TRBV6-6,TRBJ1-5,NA,TGTGCCAGCAGGGAGTGGGATCAGCCCCAGCATTTT,CASREWDQPQHF
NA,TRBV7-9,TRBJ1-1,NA,TGTGCCAGTAGCTTAAGGGGAACTGAAGCTTTCTTT,CASSLRGTEAFF
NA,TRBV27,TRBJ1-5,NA,TGTGCCAGCAGTCTGAATCAGCCCCAGCATTTT,CASSLNQPQHF
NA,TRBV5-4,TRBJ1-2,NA,TGTGCCAGCAGCCTTCCTCGGACAGATATCTATGGCTACACCTTC,CASSLPRTDIYGYTF
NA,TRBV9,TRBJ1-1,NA,TGTGCCAGCAGCCCCTCAGGGAACACTGAAGCTTTCTTT,CASSPSGNTEAFF
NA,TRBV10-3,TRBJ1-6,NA,TGTGCCATCAGCCTTCGGGACGGGAGCTCCTATAATTCACCCCTCCACTTT,CAISLRDGSSYNSPLHF
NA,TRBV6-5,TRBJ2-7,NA,TGTGCCAGCAGCGCCGTGGACGGGAGCGAGCAGTACTTC,CASSAVDGSEQYF
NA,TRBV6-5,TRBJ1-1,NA,TGTGCCAGCAGTTACTCGAGCTCCAAAGCTTTCTTT,CASSYSSSKAFF
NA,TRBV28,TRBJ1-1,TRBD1,TGTGCCAGCAGTCGCCCGGGACAGGGAAGTTTGAAGAACACTGAAGCTTTCTTT,CASSRPGQGSLKNTEAFF